These 16 T cell receptor beta chains were all obtained from the same sample, sequenced in a study of prognosis after radiotherapy for stage I lung cancer (dated by TCRdb to the early 2020s). Sequenced using an Illumina HiSeq 3000. The TCR beta CDR3 region was amplified from genomic DNA by two rounds of multiplex PCR. In the first PCR round, primers specific to each TRBV and TRBJ gene were used, and the primer sequences were filed in Chinese patent CN105087789A. The public reads were reanalyzed by TCRdb: fastp trimming at Q25, MiXCR alignment, in-frame beta chains only. Identical CDR3 proteins give one entry, which carries the most common genes and DNA. The sample profile shows fewer than 40,000 distinct CDR3 sequences; less than 35% of them were found once. The ten largest clones take up 16% of the sample. Here the sequenced sample was PBMCs, taken before or after stereotactic body radiation therapy (not recorded which). These receptor sequences come from a donor over 45 with non-small cell lung cancer.

A remark on this clonotype: A far larger clone lies a single base away; this is likely a read error. The chain uses TRBV6-9 and TRBJ2-2; no firm D call. CDR3 length: 14 amino acids. Trimming took off 7 bases at V and 0 bases at J, with 9 bases between the two ends. The germline V gene has CDR1 MNHGY and CDR2 SVAAGI. CDR3 in DNA: TGTGCCAGCATTGACTCGACGAACACCGGGGAGCTGTTTTTT. It is translated as CASIDSTNTGELFF.

This clonotype counts as medium-sized. The gene calls are TRBV12-3 or TRBV12-4 and TRBJ2-7, with TRBD2 as a possible D gene (6 bases). The V and J ends lost 6 bases and 2 bases respectively, with 14 bases between them. The CDR3 contains 14 residues. The CDR3 sequence: CASSQFGGPYEQYF. The CDR3 DNA reads as TGTGCCAGCAGCCAATTTGGAGGGCCCTACGAGCAGTACTTC.

This clonotype was seen at least ten times. This chain joins TRBV5-6 and TRBJ1-6; 11 nucleotides align to TRBD1. Germline CDR1 reads SGHDT; CDR2 reads YYEEEE. This CDR3 spans 17 amino acids. Trimming took 1 base from V and 8 from J; bases not matched to a gene: 8. CDR3 in DNA: TGTGCCAGCAGCTTGTTTTCCGGGACAGGGGGATATTCACCCCTCCACTTT. Amino acid sequence: CASSLFSGTGGYSPLHF.

This clonotype was seen repeatedly, ten times or more. The chain is built from TRBV5-1 and TRBJ2-7, with D possibly matching TRBD2 (6 bases). Trimming removed 4 bases at V and 5 bases at J, with 22 bases between. This CDR3 region has 16 residues. Looked up from germline, CDR1 is SGHRS and CDR2 is YFSETQ. The CDR3 reads CASSNTRRAPLHEQYF. The CDR3, as DNA: TGCGCCAGCAGCAATACTCGGAGGGCTCCCCTACACGAGCAGTACTTC. Drawing the rest from reference TRBV5-1 and TRBJ2-7, the complete variable domain is KAGVTQTPRYLIKTRGQQVTLSCSPISGHRSVSWYQQTPGQGLQFLFEYFSETQRNKGNFPGRFSGRQFSNSRSEMNVSTLELGDSALYLCASSNTRRAPLHEQYFGPGTRLTVT.

This clonotype was counted many times. The chain links TRBV9 to TRBJ2-3; possibly TRBD2 for D (6 bases). The CDR3 extends over 14 amino acids. V lost 0 bases and J 2 bases, leaving 7 bases between the germline ends. Germline V gene lookup returns CDR1 SGDLS and CDR2 YYNGEE. The CDR3 here is CASSVGTTTDTQYF. In DNA, the CDR3 is TGTGCCAGCAGCGTAGGGACTACCACAGATACGCAGTATTTT.

This clonotype has at least ten counts. The chain recombines TRBV7-8 with TRBJ2-3; 7 nucleotides line up with TRBD1. CDR3 length: 16 residues. Losses at the gene ends were 2 bases for V and 1 base for J; bases not matched to a gene: 6. Germline V gene sequence: CDR1 SGHVS, CDR2 FQNEAQ. CDR3 DNA: TGTGCCAGCAGCTTATCAGGGGGATTGGGCACAGATACGCAGTATTTT. This codes for CASSLSGGLGTDTQYF.

Notes on this clonotype: This may come from a read error, since a much larger clone is one base off. The chain has TRBV7-6 and TRBJ2-1; 9 nucleotides agree with TRBD2. This CDR3 has 16 amino acids. Germline lookup yields CDR1 SGHVS and CDR2 FNYEAQ. The V and J ends lost 1 base and 7 bases, in that order; junction bases with no gene match: 8. DNA of the CDR3: TGTGCCAGCAGCTTAGGACTAGCGGTGTTCCGGAATGAGCAGTTCTTC. This gives the protein CASSLGLAVFRNEQFF.

This clonotype was observed a handful of times. With a much larger clone just one base away, this may be a read error. The CDR3 spells CASSLAPETANEQYF. The CDR3 nucleotides read TGTGCCAGCAGCTTAGCCCCCGAGACAGCGAACGAGCAGTACTTC. This sequence joins TRBV7-2 and TRBJ2-7; tentative D call: TRBD1 (5 bases). Germline V CDR1 and CDR2: SGHTA, FQGNSA. Trimming took off 0 bases at V and 5 bases at J, with 14 bases between the two ends. The CDR3 has 15 amino acids.

As concerns this clonotype: A far larger clone is only one base removed, so a read error is likely. The CDR3 coding sequence is TGTGCCAGCAGTGAGTACTACTTACAAGAGACCCAGTACTTC. It specifies CASSEYYLQETQYF. This chain uses TRBV6-2 or TRBV6-3 with TRBJ2-5; D is ambiguous. The CDR3 runs 14 residues. With 5 bases removed from V and 2 bases from J, the gap between germline ends came to 12 bases. The germline gives CDR1 MNHEY, CDR2 SVGEGT.

On this clonotype itself: This may stem from a read error, because a much larger clone lies one nucleotide away. The chain couples TRBV10-3 to TRBJ1-2; tentative D call: TRBD1 (5 bases). Germline loops: CDR1 ENHRY, CDR2 SYGVKD. The CDR3 loop spans 13 amino acids. DNA for the CDR3: TGTGTCATCAGTGAGTCGGGGGGGGATGGCTACACCTTC. It codes for CVISESGGDGYTF.

This clonotype was picked up many times. The chain is built from TRBV12-3 or TRBV12-4 and TRBJ1-5, with TRBD1 matching over 10 bases. The CDR3 has 15 residues. With 2 bases clipped from V and 5 bases from J, the junction kept 3 bases outside the gene matches. The CDR3 DNA reads TGTGCCAGCAGTTTACGGACAGGGGGTCATCAGCCCCAGCATTTT. It yields the protein CASSLRTGGHQPQHF.

This clonotype was detected many times. V and J are TRBV29-1 and TRBJ2-7, with 7 bases identical to TRBD2. The CDR3 is 13 residues long. The V gene's germline CDR1 is SQVTM and CDR2 ANQGSEA. Losses at the gene ends were 7 bases for V and 3 bases for J; bases not matched to a gene: 9. CDR3 loop: CSATQAGVYEQYF. DNA of the CDR3: TGCAGCGCAACTCAGGCGGGAGTCTACGAGCAGTACTTC.

This clonotype was seen at least ten times. The V and J genes are TRBV5-1 and TRBJ2-3, with 8 bases lining up with TRBD1. Germline lookup yields CDR1 SGHRS and CDR2 YFSETQ. With V trimmed by 3 bases and J by 5 bases, 11 bases remained unmatched. The CDR3 consists of 16 residues. Here the CDR3 reads CASSSQGAINLDTQYF. The CDR3 nucleotides are TGCGCCAGCAGCTCCCAGGGGGCAATTAATCTAGATACGCAGTATTTT.

This clonotype was found once. The chain combines TRBV7-8 with TRBJ1-2, with D unresolved. CDR3 length equals 12 residues. The V and J ends lost 5 bases and 1 base respectively, with 5 bases between them. From germline, CDR1 is SGHVS and CDR2 FQNEAQ. As DNA, the CDR3 is TGTGCCAGCAGCAGCTTTAACTATGGCTACACCTTC. Translation gives CASSSFNYGYTF.

This clonotype occurred many times. The CDR3 DNA reads as TGTGCCAGCAGCGCTCTGGGCAGGGGTACCGGGGAGCTGTTTTTT. Its protein is CASSALGRGTGELFF. V usage is TRBV7-9 and J usage is TRBJ2-2; tentatively, D is TRBD1 (6 bases). The CDR3 consists of 15 residues. Germline lookup yields CDR1 SEHNR and CDR2 FQNEAQ (reference sequence). Trimming removed 5 bases from V and 5 bases from J, with 15 bases in between.

This clonotype has ten or more counts. The chain carries TRBV7-6 and TRBJ1-6, with D possibly being TRBD1 (6 bases). The germline V gene encodes CDR1 SGHVS and CDR2 FNYEAQ. Trimming took 1 base from V and 14 from J, leaving 27 bases between them. The CDR3 runs 18 residues. The CDR3: CASSLGSIWTGTPITLHF. The CDR3 coding sequence is TGTGCCAGCAGCTTAGGATCAATTTGGACCGGGACACCCATAACCCTCCACTTT.